These 31 T cell receptor beta chains share one sample of origin, sequenced in a study of regulatory T cells in long-lasting Graves disease. Sample time point: newly diagnosed GD, antithyroid drugs for less than 3 months. PBMCs provided the RNA from which the TCR library was made. Assembly of TCR beta libraries relied on iRepertoire HTBI primers together with Arm-PCR of CDR3 regions. One entry per CDR3 protein, called by TCRdb with MiXCR from the multiplex PCR reads. The table includes about 350,000 distinct CDR3 sequences, about a sixth detected once. These data were also filed under a second study, of T cells in Graves' hyperthyroidism and ophthalmopathy.

This specimen was peripheral blood mononuclear cells (PBMCs), taken at new diagnosis, from a patient treated with antithyroid drugs. The receptors here all came from a man in his forties with Graves disease.

This clonotype was counted at least ten times. The chain carries TRBV11-1 and TRBJ1-5, with 8 bases matching TRBD1. Germline CDR1 SGHAT, CDR2 FQDESV (reference sequence). Trimming cost V 1 base and J 7 bases; bases outside gene matches: 9. This CDR3 has 16 amino acids. Written as DNA, the CDR3 is TGTGCCAGCAGCTTAGTCCCGGACAGGGTTAAGCAGCCCCAGCATTTT. Translation: CASSLVPDRVKQPQHF. The variable domain in full, with the rest retrieved from reference TRBV11-1 and TRBJ1-5, is EAEVAQSPRYKITEKSQAVAFWCDPISGHATLYWYRQILGQGPELLVQFQDESVVDDSQLPKDRFSAERLKGVDSTLKIQPAELGDSAMYLCASSLVPDRVKQPQHFGDGTRLSIL.

This clonotype was found many times. V usage is TRBV6-5 and J usage is TRBJ2-7, with unresolved D. This CDR3 region has 17 residues. Trimming took 3 bases from V and 1 from J, leaving 19 bases between them. CDR1 MNHEY and CDR2 SVGAGI come from the germline V gene. The chain's CDR3 is CASSYVTVGSRSYEQYF. In DNA form, the CDR3 reads TGTGCCAGCAGTTATGTGACTGTCGGAAGCCGTTCCTACGAGCAGTACTTC.

A word on this clonotype: This likely reflects a read error, since a far larger clone is one base away. The V gene is TRBV18, the J gene TRBJ2-4, with a possible D match to TRBD2 (5 bases). The CDR3 sequence is 13 residues long. Germline loops: CDR1 KGHSH, CDR2 LQKENI. The CDR3 DNA follows: TGTGCCAGCTCACCTCCGGTTGACTATGGCTGCACCTTC. Protein sequence: CASSPPVDYGCTF.

The chain combines TRBV24-1 with TRBJ2-2; D remains ambiguous. CDR1 is KGHDR, CDR2 SFDVKD, per germline. The CDR3 loop spans 15 amino acids. The V gene lost 1 base and the J gene lost 4 bases, with 9 bases spanning the gap. CDR3 amino acids: CATSDFYRPTGELFF. The CDR3 DNA reads TGTGCCACCAGTGATTTCTACAGACCCACCGGGGAGCTGTTTTTT.

This clonotype was counted at least ten times. This chain uses TRBV27 with TRBJ2-1; D tentatively fits TRBD1 or TRBD2 (6 bases each). Germline V CDR1 and CDR2: MNHEY, SMNVEV (reference sequence). This CDR3 is built from 15 residues. Trimming cost V 5 bases and J 7 bases, with 18 bases left between them. CDR3 region: CASSAFRGPLNEQFF. CDR3 in DNA: TGTGCCAGCAGTGCTTTCCGGGGGCCTTTAAATGAGCAGTTCTTC.

The V call is TRBV5-1, the J call TRBJ1-4, with no clear D. V gave up 6 bases and J gave up 0 bases, with 12 bases separating them. In germline, CDR1 is SGHRS, CDR2 YFSETQ. The CDR3 is 15 amino acids. CDR3 sequence reads: CASTFSPATNEKLFF. As DNA, the CDR3 is TGCGCCAGCACCTTCTCACCTGCAACTAATGAAAAACTGTTTTTT.

The sample holds many counts of this clonotype. The rearrangement links TRBV5-1 to TRBJ2-1; TRBD2 matches at 11 bases. Trimming took 4 bases from V and 6 from J; bases not matched to a gene: 6. Germline-derived CDR1 and CDR2 are SGHRS and YFSETQ. This CDR3 region has 15 residues. The CDR3 DNA follows: TGCGCCAGCAGCCGGGTAGCGGGGGGGCCCAATGAGCAGTTCTTC. Translating gives CASSRVAGGPNEQFF.

The V and J genes are TRBV6-1 and TRBJ2-3; the D gene is possibly TRBD2 (6 bases). Germline CDR1 reads MNHNS; CDR2 reads SASEGT. The length of the CDR3 is 17 residues. V was pared by 4 bases and J by 3 bases, with 20 bases between. The CDR3 DNA reads TGTGCCAGCAGTGTACTTAGCGGTGGGAGAAGAACAGATACGCAGTATTTT. Its protein is CASSVLSGGRRTDTQYF.

This clonotype was seen a few times. The genes are TRBV29-1 and TRBJ2-1; TRBD2 aligns across 11 bases. The length of the CDR3 is 14 residues. V lost 6 bases to trimming and J lost 5 bases; unmatched junction nucleotides: 6. Germline V gives CDR1 SQVTM, CDR2 ANQGSEA. The CDR3 nucleotides read TGCAGCGTAGTAGCGGGGGGGCGCGACAATGAGCAGTTCTTC. Translation gives CSVVAGGRDNEQFF.

This clonotype has at least ten counts. The chain carries TRBV5-1 and TRBJ2-1; 10 positions agree with TRBD1. Germline V gene data show CDR1 as SGHRS and CDR2 as YFSETQ. V gave up 4 bases and J gave up 3 bases; unmatched junction bases: 10. CDR3 size: 17 residues. CDR3 sequence: CASSRGAGTGDYNEQFF. As DNA, the CDR3 is TGCGCCAGCAGCCGCGGGGCGGGGACAGGGGACTACAATGAGCAGTTCTTC.

About this clonotype: A much larger clonotype is one base distant, so this may be a read error. The chain links TRBV15 to TRBJ1-3; D uncertain. CDR1 LNHNV and CDR2 YYDKDF come from the germline V gene (reference sequence). The CDR3 is 15 amino acids. In DNA form, the CDR3 reads TGTGCCGCCAGCAGAGGAGGAGGGCTGAGAAACACCATATATTTT. This gives the protein CAASRGGGLRNTIYF.

The table lists this clonotype with a few counts. Compared with germline, one end of the junction differs, possibly owing to a read error. The chain has TRBV6-2 or TRBV6-3 and TRBJ1-5; TRBD1 agrees at 9 bases. Germline lookup yields CDR1 MNHEY and CDR2 SVGEGT. The CDR3 has 14 amino acids. The CDR3 loop reads CASSSRDRDRPQQF. As DNA, the CDR3 is TGTGCCAGCAGTTCCCGGGACAGGGATCGGCCCCAGCAGTTT.

The genes are TRBV5-1 and TRBJ1-1; 8 nucleotides line up with TRBD1. The CDR3 is 14 amino acids. V was pared by 5 bases and J by 4 bases, with 7 bases of the junction left unmatched. The germline CDR1 and CDR2 sequences are SGHRS and YFSETQ. The chain's CDR3 is CASRRVGQGTEAFF. The CDR3, as DNA: TGCGCCAGCAGGCGGGTCGGACAGGGCACTGAAGCTTTCTTT.

This clonotype was recorded at least ten times. The V and J genes are TRBV12-5 and TRBJ1-5; 8 bases are shared with TRBD1. This CDR3 spans 13 amino acids. The junction had 1 base not matched to a gene; V was cut back by 5 bases and J by 4 bases. Germline CDR1 and CDR2: LGHNT and FRNRAP. The CDR3 DNA sequence: TGTGCTAGTGGTACAGGGGGAAATCAGCCCCAGCATTTT. This encodes CASGTGGNQPQHF.

This clonotype was seen at least ten times. The chain couples TRBV28 to TRBJ1-1, with TRBD1 matching 9 bases. This CDR3 spans 15 amino acids. Germline lookup yields CDR1 MDHEN and CDR2 SYDVKM. Unmatched junction bases numbered 8, after V lost 4 bases and J lost 5 bases. CDR3 in amino acids: CASSSHTGGRTEAFF. The CDR3 bases are TGTGCCAGCAGTTCACACACAGGGGGCAGGACTGAAGCTTTCTTT. The whole variable domain, filled in from reference TRBV28 and TRBJ1-1, reads DVKVTQSSRYLVKRTGEKVFLECVQDMDHENMFWYRQDPGLGLRLIYFSYDVKMKEKGDIPEGYSVSREKKERFSLILESASTNQTSMYLCASSSHTGGRTEAFFGQGTRLTVV.

This clonotype was recorded many times. The chain combines TRBV6-2 or TRBV6-3 with TRBJ1-6; D remains ambiguous. The CDR3 totals 13 residues. The V gene lost 2 bases and the J gene lost 10 bases, with 9 bases spanning the gap. Germline-derived CDR1 and CDR2 are MNHEY and SVGEGT. CDR3 DNA sequence: TGTGCCAGCAGTTACGTAGGGCTCTCACCCCTCCACTTT. Protein sequence: CASSYVGLSPLHF.

This clonotype was observed a few times. The chain has TRBV27 and TRBJ2-7; 7 bases align to TRBD1. V shed 4 bases and J 6 bases; nucleotides not matched to a gene: 6. Germline CDR1 and CDR2: MNHEY and SMNVEV (reference sequence). The CDR3 spans 13 residues. CDR3 in DNA: TGTGCCAGCAGTTGGCCAGGGGGTCGCGAGCAGTACTTC. It yields the protein CASSWPGGREQYF.

V gene TRBV19 combines with J gene TRBJ2-3; D ambiguous. Germline V gene sequence: CDR1 LNHDA, CDR2 SQIVND (reference sequence). This CDR3 contains 14 residues. Trimming cost V 0 bases and J 1 base, with 5 bases left between them. The CDR3 DNA reads TGTGCCAGTAGTATAGAGGGCGGCACAGATACGCAGTATTTT. Protein sequence: CASSIEGGTDTQYF.

There are many counts of this clonotype. The chain couples TRBV5-1 to TRBJ1-4, with TRBD1 matching over 8 bases. The ends lost 2 bases at V and 7 bases at J; junction bases unmatched: 4. From germline, CDR1 is SGHRS and CDR2 YFSETQ. The CDR3 totals 14 residues. CDR3 nucleotide sequence: TGCGCCAGCAGCTTCGGGACAGGATCTGAAAAACTGTTTTTT. Amino acid sequence: CASSFGTGSEKLFF.

This clonotype has only a few counts. The rearrangement uses TRBV4-2 and TRBJ1-6; 8 positions match TRBD1. Germline CDR1 LGHNA, CDR2 YNFKEQ. The CDR3 loop spans 16 amino acids. V gave up 5 bases and J gave up 5 bases; unmatched junction bases: 8. The DNA of the CDR3 is TGTGCCAGCAGCTTTAAGACAGGGGAGGATAATTCACCCCTCCACTTT. Its protein product is CASSFKTGEDNSPLHF.

This chain joins TRBV6-2 or TRBV6-3 and TRBJ2-7, with 16 bases identical to TRBD2. The CDR3 has 18 amino acids. The germline V gene has CDR1 MNHEY and CDR2 SVGEGT. V lost 5 bases, J lost 4 bases, and 11 bases stayed unmatched. The CDR3 DNA follows: TGTGCCAGCAGTGGGTATTCGGGACTAGCGGGGGGGGGGTACGAGCAGTACTTC. Translated: CASSGYSGLAGGGYEQYF.

The chain carries TRBV5-1 and TRBJ2-1; TRBD2 might be the D (6 bases). The V and J ends lost 6 bases and 2 bases respectively, with 12 bases between them. The CDR3 consists of 14 residues. From germline, CDR1 is SGHRS and CDR2 YFSETQ. The CDR3 nucleotides read TGCGCCAGCATGGAGGGAGACGCCTACAATGAGCAGTTCTTC. It codes for CASMEGDAYNEQFF.

Ten or more counts support this clonotype. This sequence joins TRBV2 and TRBJ2-1; TRBD1 aligns across 7 bases. Germline trimming cut 6 bases from V and 2 bases from J; bases unmatched to any gene: 7. The CDR3 is 15 residues long. Germline V gives CDR1 SNHLY, CDR2 FYNNEI. CDR3 protein: CASRRDRTAYNEQFF. The CDR3 DNA is TGTGCCAGCAGACGGGACAGAACAGCCTACAATGAGCAGTTCTTC.

This clonotype was detected many times. The rearrangement uses TRBV4-3 and TRBJ2-2; a weak D match, TRBD2 (5 bases). Germline CDR1 and CDR2: LGHNA and YSLEER. The CDR3 runs 14 residues. V dropped 7 bases and J dropped 0 bases, with 9 bases sitting between them. This chain's CDR3 is CASTKEANTGELFF. For the CDR3, the DNA is TGCGCCAGCACCAAGGAGGCGAACACCGGGGAGCTGTTTTTT.

This clonotype was observed at least ten times. The V and J genes are TRBV11-2 and TRBJ1-5; D is unclear. This CDR3 has 15 residues. The germline V and J ends were trimmed by 0 bases and 4 bases, with 10 bases remaining between them. CDR1 and CDR2 from the germline V gene are SGHAT and FQNNGV. CDR3 in amino acids: CASSLDRGKNQPQHF. DNA for the CDR3: TGTGCCAGCAGCTTAGATCGAGGGAAAAATCAGCCCCAGCATTTT.

A note on this clonotype: A much larger clone lies a single base off, so this may be a read error. V and J are TRBV4-2 and TRBJ2-2, with 7 bases lining up with TRBD1. CDR3 length equals 17 residues. Germline CDR1 LGHNA, CDR2 YNFKEQ. Here the CDR3 reads CASSQQRQRGRTVELFF. For the CDR3, the DNA is TGTGCCAGCAGCCAACAAAGGCAGAGGGGGCGTACCGTGGAGCTGTTTTTT.

This chain joins TRBV4-1 and TRBJ2-4, with 8 bases fitting TRBD2. Germline CDR1 reads MGHRA; CDR2 reads YSYEKL. Trimming at V came to 4 bases and at J to 6 bases, leaving 5 bases not matched to a gene. The CDR3 covers 14 residues. The CDR3 reads CASSLLTSGNIQYF. The CDR3 region has the DNA TGCGCCAGCAGCCTCCTAACTAGCGGAAACATTCAGTACTTC.

This rearrangement joins TRBV4-2 to TRBJ2-3; D not certain. The CDR3 has 14 amino acids. Looked up from germline, CDR1 is LGHNA and CDR2 is YNFKEQ. Deletions cut 5 bases from V and 2 bases from J, with 11 bases between. CDR3 amino acids: CASSYSRSTDTQYF. The CDR3, as DNA: TGTGCCAGCAGCTACAGCAGATCCACAGATACGCAGTATTTT.

This clonotype was observed at least ten times. The chain employs TRBV3-1 and TRBJ2-3, with a tentative D call TRBD2 (7 bases). CDR1 and CDR2 from the germline V gene are LGHDT and YNNKEL (reference sequence). The CDR3 sequence is 16 residues long. The V gene lost 5 bases and the J gene lost 2 bases, with 17 bases spanning the gap. The CDR3 spells CASSSDAGALTDTQYF. CDR3 nucleotides: TGTGCCAGCAGCTCCGACGCGGGGGCCCTCACAGATACGCAGTATTTT.

This clonotype was counted at least ten times. The chain combines TRBV7-8 with TRBJ2-3; TRBD2 matches at 8 bases. The CDR3 contains 17 residues. After removal of 5 bases from V and 1 base from J, the junction contained 11 bases not matched to a gene. Germline values: CDR1 SGHVS, CDR2 FQNEAQ. The chain's CDR3 is CASSPLFGRGGTDTQYF. The DNA for the CDR3 is TGTGCCAGCAGCCCTTTATTTGGGCGGGGGGGCACAGATACGCAGTATTTT.

This clonotype occurred many times. This chain joins TRBV4-3 and TRBJ1-4; D might be TRBD1 (5 bases). V lost 1 base and J lost 7, with 10 bases in between. Per germline, CDR1 LGHNA and CDR2 YSLEER. The CDR3 loop spans 14 amino acids. The CDR3 spells CASSQAGGGEKLFF. The CDR3 DNA reads as TGCGCCAGCAGCCAAGCTGGGGGTGGTGAAAAACTGTTTTTT.